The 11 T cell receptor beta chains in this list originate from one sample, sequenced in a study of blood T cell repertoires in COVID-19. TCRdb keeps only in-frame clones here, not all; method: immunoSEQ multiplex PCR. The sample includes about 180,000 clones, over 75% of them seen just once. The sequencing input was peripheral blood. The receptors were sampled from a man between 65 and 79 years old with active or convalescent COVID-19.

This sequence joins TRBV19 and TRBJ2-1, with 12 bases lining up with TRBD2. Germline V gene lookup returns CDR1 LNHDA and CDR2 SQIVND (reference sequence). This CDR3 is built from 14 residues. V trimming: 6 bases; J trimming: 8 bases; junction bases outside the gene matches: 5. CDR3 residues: CASSLAGGRDEQFF. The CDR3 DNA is TGTGCCAGTAGCCTAGCGGGGGGGCGGGATGAGCAGTTCTTC.

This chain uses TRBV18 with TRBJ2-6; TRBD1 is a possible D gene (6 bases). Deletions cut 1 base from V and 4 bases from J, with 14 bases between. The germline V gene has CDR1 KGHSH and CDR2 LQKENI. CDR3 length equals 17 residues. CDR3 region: CASSPRQGLGGANVLTF. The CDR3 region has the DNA TGTGCCAGCTCACCACGGCAGGGGCTGGGCGGGGCCAACGTCCTGACTTTC.

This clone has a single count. The CDR3 region is CASSPTAGDSGYGYTF. As DNA, the CDR3 is TGTGCCAGCTCCCCTACAGCGGGGGATTCGGGCTATGGCTACACCTTC. This sequence joins TRBV18 and TRBJ1-2, with TRBD1 as a possible D gene (5 bases). The CDR3 is made up of 16 amino acids. Germline assignment: CDR1 KGHSH and CDR2 LQKENI. The ends were cut back, 6 bases at V and 4 bases at J, with 21 bases in the middle. The full variable domain, its missing parts supplied by reference TRBV18 and TRBJ1-2, is NAGVMQNPRHLVRRRGQEARLRCSPMKGHSHVYWYRQLPEEGLKFMVYLQKENIIDESGMPKERFSAEFPKEGPSILRIQQVVRGDSAAYFCASSPTAGDSGYGYTFGSGTRLTVV.

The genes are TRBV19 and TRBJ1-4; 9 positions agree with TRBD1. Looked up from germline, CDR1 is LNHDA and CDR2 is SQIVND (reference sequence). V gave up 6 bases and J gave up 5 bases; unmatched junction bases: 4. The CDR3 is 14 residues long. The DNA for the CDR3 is TGTGCCAGTAGGAACAGGGGGCTGAATGAAAAACTGTTTTTT. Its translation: CASRNRGLNEKLFF.

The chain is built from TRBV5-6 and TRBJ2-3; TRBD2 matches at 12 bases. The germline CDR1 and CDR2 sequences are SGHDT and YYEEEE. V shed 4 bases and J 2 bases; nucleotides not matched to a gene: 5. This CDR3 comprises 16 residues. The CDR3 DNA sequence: TGTGCCAGCAGCCTCCGGACTAGCGGGGTCACAGATACGCAGTATTTT. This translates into CASSLRTSGVTDTQYF. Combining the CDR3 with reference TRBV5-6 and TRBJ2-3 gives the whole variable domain DAGVTQSPTHLIKTRGQQVTLRCSPKSGHDTVSWYQQALGQGPQFIFQYYEEEERQRGNFPDRFSGHQFPNYSSELNVNALLLGDSALYLCASSLRTSGVTDTQYFGPGTRLTVL.

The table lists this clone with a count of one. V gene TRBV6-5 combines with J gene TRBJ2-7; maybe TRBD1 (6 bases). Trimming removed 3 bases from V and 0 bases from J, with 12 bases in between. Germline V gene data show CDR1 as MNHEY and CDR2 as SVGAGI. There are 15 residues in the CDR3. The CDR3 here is CASSYGGKNSYEQYF. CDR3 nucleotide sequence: TGTGCCAGCAGTTATGGGGGCAAAAACTCCTACGAGCAGTACTTC.

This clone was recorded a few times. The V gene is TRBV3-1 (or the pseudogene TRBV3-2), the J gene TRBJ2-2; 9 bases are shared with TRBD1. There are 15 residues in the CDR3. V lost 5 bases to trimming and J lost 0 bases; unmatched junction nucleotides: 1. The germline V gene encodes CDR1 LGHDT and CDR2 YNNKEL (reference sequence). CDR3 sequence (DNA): TGTGCCAGCAGCTGGGACAGGGCGAACACCGGGGAGCTGTTTTTT. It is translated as CASSWDRANTGELFF.

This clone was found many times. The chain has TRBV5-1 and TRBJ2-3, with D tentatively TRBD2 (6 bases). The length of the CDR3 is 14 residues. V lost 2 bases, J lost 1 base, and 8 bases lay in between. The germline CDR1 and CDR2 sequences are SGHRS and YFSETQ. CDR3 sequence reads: CASSFTGGTDTQYF. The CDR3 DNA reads TGCGCCAGCAGCTTCACGGGGGGCACAGATACGCAGTATTTT.

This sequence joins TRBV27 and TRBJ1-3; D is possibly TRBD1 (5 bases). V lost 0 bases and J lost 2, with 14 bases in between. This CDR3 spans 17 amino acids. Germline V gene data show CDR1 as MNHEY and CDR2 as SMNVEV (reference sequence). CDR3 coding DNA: TGTGCCAGCAGTTTATCTTTACCGGGGGGTACTGGAAACACCATATATTTT. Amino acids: CASSLSLPGGTGNTIYF.

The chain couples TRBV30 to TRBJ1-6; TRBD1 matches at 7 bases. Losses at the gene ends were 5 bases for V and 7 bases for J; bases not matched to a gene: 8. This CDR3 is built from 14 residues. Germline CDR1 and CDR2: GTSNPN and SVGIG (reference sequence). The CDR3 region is CAWDRASRNSPLHF. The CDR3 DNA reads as TGTGCCTGGGACAGGGCCAGCAGAAATTCACCCCTCCACTTT.

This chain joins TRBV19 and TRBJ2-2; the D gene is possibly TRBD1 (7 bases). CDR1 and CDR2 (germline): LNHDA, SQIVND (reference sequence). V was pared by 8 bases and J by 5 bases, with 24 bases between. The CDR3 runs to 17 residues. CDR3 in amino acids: CASGLGRGVVRTGELFF. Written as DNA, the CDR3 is TGTGCCAGTGGGCTGGGCAGGGGGGTTGTCAGGACCGGGGAGCTGTTTTTT.